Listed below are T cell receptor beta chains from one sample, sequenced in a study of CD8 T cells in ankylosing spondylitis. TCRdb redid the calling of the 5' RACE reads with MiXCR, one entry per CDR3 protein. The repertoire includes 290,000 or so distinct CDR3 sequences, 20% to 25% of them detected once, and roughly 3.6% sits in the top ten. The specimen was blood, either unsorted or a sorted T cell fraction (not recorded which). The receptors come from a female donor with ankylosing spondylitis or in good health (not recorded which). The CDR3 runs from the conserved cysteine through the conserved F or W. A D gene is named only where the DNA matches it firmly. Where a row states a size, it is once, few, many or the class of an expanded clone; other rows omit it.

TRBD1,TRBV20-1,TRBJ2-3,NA,CSASRQGADTQYF,TGCAGTGCTAGCCGACAGGGGGCGGATACGCAGTATTTT
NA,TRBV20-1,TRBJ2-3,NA,CSARDPPGSSTDTQYF,TGCAGTGCTAGAGATCCCCCGGGGTCTAGCACAGATACGCAGTATTTT
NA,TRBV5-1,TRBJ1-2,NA,CASSSKANYGYTF,TGCGCCAGCAGCTCCAAAGCTAACTATGGCTACACCTTC
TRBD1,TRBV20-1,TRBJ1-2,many,CSAEDRRNGYTF,TGCAGTGCTGAGGACAGGAGGAATGGCTACACCTTC
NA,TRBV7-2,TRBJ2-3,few,CASSLRRGRETDTQYF,TGTGCCAGCAGCTTAAGAAGGGGAAGGGAGACAGATACGCAGTATTTT
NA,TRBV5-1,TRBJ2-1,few,CASSPGAGFSYNEQFF,TGCGCCAGCAGCCCCGGGGCAGGCTTCTCCTACAATGAGCAGTTCTTC
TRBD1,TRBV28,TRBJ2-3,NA,CASSTRQGTSTDTQYF,TGTGCCAGCAGTACCCGACAGGGGACTAGCACAGATACGCAGTATTTT
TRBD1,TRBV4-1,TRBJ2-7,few,CASSQRFRDRAYEQYF,TGCGCCAGCAGCCAAAGATTCCGGGACAGGGCTTACGAGCAGTACTTC
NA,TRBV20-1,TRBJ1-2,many,CSARGQETYGYTF,TGCAGTGCTAGAGGACAGGAGACATATGGCTACACCTTC
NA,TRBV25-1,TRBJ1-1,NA,CASSDRGGMNTEAFF,TGTGCCAGCAGTGACCGGGGTGGGATGAACACTGAAGCTTTCTTT
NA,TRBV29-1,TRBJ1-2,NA,CSSYQALDYGYTF,TGCAGCTCGTACCAGGCTTTGGACTATGGCTACACCTTC
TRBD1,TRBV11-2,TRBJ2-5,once,CASSLVGGTGLSTQETQYF,TGTGCCAGCAGCTTAGTGGGAGGGACAGGGTTAAGTACCCAAGAGACCCAGTACTTC
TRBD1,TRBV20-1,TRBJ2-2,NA,CSAGGQALTGELFF,TGCAGTGCTGGGGGACAGGCCCTCACCGGGGAGCTGTTTTTT
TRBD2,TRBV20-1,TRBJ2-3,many,CSASPPGTIQRTDTQYF,TGCAGTGCTAGTCCACCCGGGACTATCCAACGCACAGATACGCAGTATTTT
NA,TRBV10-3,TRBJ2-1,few,CAILDYPNSNEQFF,TGTGCCATCCTTGACTATCCCAACTCTAATGAGCAGTTCTTC
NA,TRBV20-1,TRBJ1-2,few,CSARSLTSNYGYTF,TGCAGTGCTAGATCCTTGACATCTAACTATGGCTACACCTTC
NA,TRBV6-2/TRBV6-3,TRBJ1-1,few,CASRGEMSTEAFF,TGTGCCAGCAGGGGAGAGATGTCGACTGAAGCTTTCTTT
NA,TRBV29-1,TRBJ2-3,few,CSVGAGRTDTQYF,TGCAGCGTTGGAGCAGGCCGCACAGATACGCAGTATTTT
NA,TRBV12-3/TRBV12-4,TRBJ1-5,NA,CASSFGGEHQPQHF,TGTGCCAGCAGTTTTGGGGGGGAACACCAGCCCCAGCATTTT
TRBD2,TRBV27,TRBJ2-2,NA,CASSGGAQGTGELFF,TGTGCCAGCTCGGGGGGGGCGCAAGGCACCGGGGAGCTGTTTTTT
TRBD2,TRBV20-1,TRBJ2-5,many,CSARGTSGGVKETQYF,TGCAGTGCTAGAGGGACTAGCGGAGGGGTGAAAGAGACCCAGTACTTC
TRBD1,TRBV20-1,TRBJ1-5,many,CSARDNTGGNQPQHF,TGCAGTGCTAGAGATAACACAGGGGGCAATCAGCCCCAGCATTTT
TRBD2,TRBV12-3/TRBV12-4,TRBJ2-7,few,CASSRPSGGSSYEQYF,TGTGCCAGCAGCCGACCTTCCGGGGGGAGCTCCTACGAGCAGTACTTC
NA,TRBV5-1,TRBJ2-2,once,CASSLDSVSTGELFF,TGCGCCAGCAGCTTGGATTCCGTGTCCACCGGGGAGCTGTTTTTT
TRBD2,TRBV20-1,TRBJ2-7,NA,CSAPTSGSSHEQYF,TGCAGTGCCCCTACTAGCGGGAGTTCCCACGAGCAGTACTTC
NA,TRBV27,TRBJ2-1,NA,CASSLDLRRRSSYNEQFF,TGTGCCAGCAGTTTAGATCTGAGGCGGCGTAGCTCCTACAATGAGCAGTTCTTC
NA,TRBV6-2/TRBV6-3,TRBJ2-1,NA,CASSPQGGPLGDNEQFF,TGTGCCAGCAGTCCCCAAGGCGGCCCTTTGGGGGACAATGAGCAGTTCTTC
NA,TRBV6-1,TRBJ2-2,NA,CASRAGRTGELFF,TGTGCCAGCAGGGCAGGGAGGACCGGGGAGCTGTTTTTT
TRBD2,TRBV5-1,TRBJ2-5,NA,CASTRESGGFETQYF,TGCGCCAGCACGCGGGAGAGCGGGGGTTTCGAGACCCAGTACTTC